The 31 T cell receptor beta chains given below trace back to one sample, sequenced in a study of T-cell reconstitution after alpha-beta-depleted transplantation in children. The TCRbeta library incorporated unique molecular identifiers. One entry per CDR3 protein, called by TCRdb with MiXCR from the PCR reads. The data show 200,000 to 300,000 distinct CDR3 sequences, with more than 10% seen just once and 2% to 3% held by the top ten. The source was PBMCs from the stem cell graft donor, collected from the stem cell graft. These receptors originate from a human donor who donated a stem cell graft to a child with acute lymphoblastic leukemia.

This clonotype was found many times. This sequence joins TRBV11-2 and TRBJ1-2, with D unresolved. Trimming shortened V by 5 bases and J by 4 bases, and 32 bases separated the two germline ends. Germline V gene data show CDR1 as SGHAT and CDR2 as FQNNGV. This CDR3 is built from 20 residues. The CDR3 DNA reads TGTGCCAGCAGCCGCACGCCGGTACCTCGGGTCGGGCAGGACGGCTATGGCTACACCTTC. It codes for CASSRTPVPRVGQDGYGYTF.

This clonotype appeared many times. The rearrangement links TRBV5-1 to TRBJ1-6, with TRBD1 identical over 7 bases. Germline CDR1 and CDR2: SGHRS and YFSETQ. V lost 1 base and J lost 8; bases outside the gene matches: 6. The CDR3 runs to 15 residues. CDR3 sequence (DNA): TGCGCCAGCAGCTTGATGGTCAGGGGGGATTCACCCCTCCACTTT. Amino acid sequence: CASSLMVRGDSPLHF.

This clonotype was seen repeatedly, ten times or more. Its ends do not fully match the called genes, so a read error is possible. This sequence joins TRBV28 and TRBJ1-2; 7 nucleotides agree with TRBD1. The germline gives CDR1 MDHEN, CDR2 SYDVKM. The CDR3 totals 11 residues. CDR3 nucleotides: TGTGCCAGCAGTTCAGAAACGGGACAGAACTTC. Amino acid sequence: CASSSETGQNF.

This clonotype was recorded many times. The rearrangement uses TRBV29-1 and TRBJ1-1; D not certain. The germline V gene encodes CDR1 SQVTM and CDR2 ANQGSEA. The CDR3 has 12 residues. V lost 2 bases and J lost 1, with 5 bases in between. This chain's CDR3 is CSVEPGNTEAFF. CDR3 DNA: TGCAGCGTTGAACCGGGGAACACTGAAGCTTTCTTT.

Many counts were recorded for this clonotype. The chain employs TRBV6-1 and TRBJ2-2, with D unresolved. Germline CDR1 and CDR2: MNHNS and SASEGT. The CDR3 loop spans 14 amino acids. The V and J ends lost 8 bases and 5 bases respectively, with 15 bases between them. CDR3 bases: TGTGCCAGCCTTCCTTCCGTGGGGACCGGGGAGCTGTTTTTT. Encoded protein: CASLPSVGTGELFF.

This clonotype was observed many times. The chain uses TRBV9 and TRBJ1-5; 7 bases agree with TRBD1. The CDR3 length is 14 residues. Germline V gene data show CDR1 as SGDLS and CDR2 as YYNGEE. Losses at the gene ends were 3 bases for V and 5 bases for J; bases not matched to a gene: 5. DNA of the CDR3: TGTGCCAGCAGCGCACAGGGGTCTGATCAGCCCCAGCATTTT. Translated, it gives CASSAQGSDQPQHF. The full variable domain, its missing parts supplied by reference TRBV9 and TRBJ1-5, is DSGVTQTPKHLITATGQRVTLRCSPRSGDLSVYWYQQSLDQGLQFLIQYYNGEERAKGNILERFSAQQFPDLHSELNLSSLELGDSALYFCASSAQGSDQPQHFGDGTRLSIL.

The table lists this clonotype with many counts. DNA of the CDR3: TGTGCCAGCAGCTTCGGACAGTCCTACGAGCAGTACTTC. As protein: CASSFGQSYEQYF. This sequence joins TRBV11-1 and TRBJ2-7; a weak D match, TRBD1 (6 bases). Between the trimmed V and J ends, which lost 3 bases and 1 base, there was a span of 7 bases. This CDR3 spans 13 amino acids. CDR1 is SGHAT and CDR2 is FQDESV in the germline V gene (reference sequence). The full variable domain, with the rest looked up from reference TRBV11-1 and TRBJ2-7, is EAEVAQSPRYKITEKSQAVAFWCDPISGHATLYWYRQILGQGPELLVQFQDESVVDDSQLPKDRFSAERLKGVDSTLKIQPAELGDSAMYLCASSFGQSYEQYFGPGTRLTVT.

This clonotype has at least ten counts. This rearrangement joins TRBV7-9 to TRBJ2-7; perhaps TRBD2 as D (5 bases). The CDR3 sequence is 13 residues long. V was shortened by 2 bases and J by 2 bases, with 7 bases between the two germline ends. Looked up from germline, CDR1 is SEHNR and CDR2 is FQNEAQ (reference sequence). CDR3 bases: TGTGCCAGCAGCTTAAGGGAGACCTACGAGCAGTACTTC. Protein product: CASSLRETYEQYF.

This clonotype was seen repeatedly, ten times or more. The chain uses TRBV19 and TRBJ2-2; possibly TRBD1 for D (5 bases). The ends were cut back, 3 bases at V and 7 bases at J, with 15 bases in the middle. The CDR3 is made up of 15 amino acids. CDR1 is LNHDA and CDR2 is SQIVND in the germline V gene (reference sequence). The CDR3 loop reads CASSIYITQVGELFF. For the CDR3, the DNA is TGTGCCAGTAGTATCTACATTACACAGGTCGGGGAGCTGTTTTTT.

About this clonotype: This CDR3 fails to terminate in the conserved phenylalanine or tryptophan, so it likely reflects a read error. The chain has TRBV12-3 or TRBV12-4 and TRBJ2-1; D remains ambiguous. The germline V and J ends were trimmed by 4 bases and 5 bases, with 12 bases remaining between them. This CDR3 comprises 14 residues. The CDR3 bases are TGTGCCAGCAGTTCACCCTCAGGAGACAATGAGCAGTTCTTG. As protein: CASSSPSGDNEQFL.

The gene calls are TRBV11-2 and TRBJ2-1, with D possibly being TRBD1 (5 bases). Trimming pared 2 bases from V and 4 bases from J, leaving 9 bases between. The CDR3 loop spans 14 amino acids. Germline V gene data show CDR1 as SGHAT and CDR2 as FQNNGV. Here the CDR3 reads CASSLRKGYNEQFF. The CDR3 nucleotides read TGTGCCAGCAGCTTAAGGAAGGGGTACAATGAGCAGTTCTTC.

This clonotype appeared a few times. This rearrangement joins TRBV5-1 to TRBJ2-7; D possibly matches TRBD1 or TRBD2 (5 bases each). V lost 0 bases to trimming and J lost 6 bases, with 7 bases between them. Germline V gene lookup returns CDR1 SGHRS and CDR2 YFSETQ. The CDR3 is made up of 12 amino acids. The CDR3 DNA sequence: TGCGCCAGCAGCTTGGGGGACCGCGAGCAGTACTTC. Protein: CASSLGDREQYF. Full variable domain (outside the CDR3, taken from reference TRBV5-1 and TRBJ2-7): KAGVTQTPRYLIKTRGQQVTLSCSPISGHRSVSWYQQTPGQGLQFLFEYFSETQRNKGNFPGRFSGRQFSNSRSEMNVSTLELGDSALYLCASSLGDREQYFGPGTRLTVT.

This clonotype was recorded many times. The V and J genes are TRBV9 and TRBJ2-7, with 10 bases that match TRBD1. CDR3 length equals 14 residues. Germline V gives CDR1 SGDLS, CDR2 YYNGEE. With 0 bases clipped from V and 6 bases from J, the junction kept 3 bases outside the gene matches. The CDR3 here is CASSVDRTGGEQYF. In DNA, the CDR3 is TGTGCCAGCAGCGTAGATCGGACAGGGGGCGAGCAGTACTTC.

The rearrangement links TRBV7-9 to TRBJ2-7; a possible D gene is TRBD1 (5 bases). This CDR3 is built from 16 residues. Trimming pared 5 bases from V and 7 bases from J, leaving 24 bases between. In germline, CDR1 is SEHNR, CDR2 FQNEAQ (reference sequence). This CDR3 is CASSQWGHRVPGEQYF. For the CDR3, the DNA is TGTGCCAGCAGCCAATGGGGCCACAGAGTGCCCGGGGAGCAGTACTTC.

This clonotype was observed many times. The V and J genes are TRBV4-3 and TRBJ2-3; no clear D gene. Germline CDR1 reads LGHNA; CDR2 reads YSLEER. V gave up 1 base and J gave up 0 bases, with 11 bases separating them. The CDR3 spans 16 residues. CDR3 residues: CASSQASVTSTDTQYF. Here the CDR3 DNA reads TGCGCCAGCAGCCAAGCGAGCGTTACTAGCACAGATACGCAGTATTTT.

This clonotype was seen repeatedly, ten times or more. The chain employs TRBV12-3 or TRBV12-4 and TRBJ1-2, with D possibly being TRBD1 (5 bases). Trimming left V 5 bases short and J 0 bases short, with 16 bases between. The CDR3 runs to 16 residues. Here the CDR3 reads CASSLTPTAANYGYTF. In nucleotides, the CDR3 is TGTGCCAGCAGTCTCACACCGACAGCTGCTAACTATGGCTACACCTTC.

The J gene is TRBJ2-2, the V gene TRBV7-9; either TRBD1 or TRBD2 may supply D (5 bases each). Germline V gene sequence: CDR1 SEHNR, CDR2 FQNEAQ (reference sequence). Trimming took off 4 bases at V and 7 bases at J, with 13 bases between the two ends. This CDR3 spans 14 amino acids. Here the CDR3 DNA reads TGTGCCAGCAGCTACGGGACCCGAAGCGGGGAGCTGTTTTTT. Translation: CASSYGTRSGELFF.

The sample holds a few counts of this clonotype. V usage is TRBV27 and J usage is TRBJ2-5, with a possible D match to TRBD1 (5 bases). CDR1 MNHEY and CDR2 SMNVEV come from the germline V gene (reference sequence). The CDR3 sequence is 15 residues long. Deletions cut 2 bases from V and 5 bases from J, with 15 bases between. The DNA for the CDR3 is TGTGCCAGCAGTTTACGGGCCCGACAGTGGGAGACCCAGTACTTC. It yields the protein CASSLRARQWETQYF.

This clonotype was observed many times. The V call is TRBV29-1, the J call TRBJ2-7, with D unresolved. Trimming took off 1 base at V and 2 bases at J, with 6 bases between the two ends. CDR3 length equals 12 residues. Germline assignment: CDR1 SQVTM and CDR2 ANQGSEA. CDR3 bases: TGCAGCGTTGAAGGCACACCCTACGAGCAGTACTTC. It specifies CSVEGTPYEQYF.

A remark on this clonotype: Since a much larger clone is just one base distant, this may be a read error. The chain joins TRBV11-2 to TRBJ2-7; 7 bases align to TRBD1. CDR1 and CDR2 from the germline V gene are SGHAT and FQNNGV. The CDR3 is 15 residues long. The V and J ends lost 4 bases and 3 bases, in that order; junction bases with no gene match: 9. The CDR3 loop is CASSSTGTVSYEQYF. The CDR3 bases are TGTGCCAGCAGCTCGACCGGGACAGTGAGCTACGAGCAGTACTTC.

In this sample, this clonotype turned up many times. The chain carries TRBV5-1 and TRBJ2-4; 8 nucleotides agree with TRBD1. Germline V gene lookup returns CDR1 SGHRS and CDR2 YFSETQ. The CDR3 contains 15 residues. The J segment lost 15 bases and the V segment lost 0 bases, leaving 14 bases of the junction unmatched. CDR3 sequence: CASSLVGQEGSIRYF. CDR3 DNA sequence: TGCGCCAGCAGCTTGGTGGGACAGGAAGGTTCTATTAGGTACTTC.

This clonotype was counted a single time. This chain uses TRBV12-3 or TRBV12-4 with TRBJ2-1; 9 bases are shared with TRBD2. Germline trimming cut 5 bases from V and 15 bases from J; bases unmatched to any gene: 5. The CDR3 has 11 amino acids. The CDR3: CASSSGGRRFF. The CDR3 DNA reads as TGTGCCAGCAGTAGCGGGGGGAGAAGGTTCTTC.

This rearrangement joins TRBV12-3 or TRBV12-4 to TRBJ2-1, with D uncertain. There are 12 residues in the CDR3. Deletions cut 5 bases from V and 6 bases from J, with 8 bases between. CDR3 DNA: TGTGCCAGCAGTCCCGGTAGCAATGAGCAGTTCTTC. It specifies CASSPGSNEQFF.

There are many counts of this clonotype. V is TRBV7-9 and J is TRBJ2-1, with D possibly being TRBD1 or TRBD2 (5 bases each). Trimming cost V 4 bases and J 7 bases, with 17 bases left between them. The CDR3 spans 15 residues. Germline CDR1 is SEHNR and CDR2 is FQNEAQ (reference sequence). The chain's CDR3 is CASSWPRVGANEQFF. In nucleotides, the CDR3 is TGTGCCAGCAGCTGGCCCCGGGTCGGGGCGAATGAGCAGTTCTTC.

At least ten counts were recorded for this clonotype. This chain links TRBV20-1 with TRBJ2-7; D not certain. The CDR3 is 10 amino acids. CDR1 is DFQATT and CDR2 is SNEGSKA in the germline V gene (reference sequence). V lost 3 bases, J lost 4 bases, and 4 bases lay in between. The CDR3 loop reads CSASVYEQYF. In DNA, the CDR3 is TGCAGTGCTAGCGTTTACGAGCAGTACTTC.

Many counts were recorded for this clonotype. The rearrangement links TRBV2 to TRBJ2-2; TRBD2 might be the D (6 bases). The germline V gene has CDR1 SNHLY and CDR2 FYNNEI. V was trimmed by 5 bases and J by 5 bases, leaving 9 bases between them. The CDR3 runs to 13 residues. The CDR3 DNA follows: TGTGCCAGCAGTCAGGGAGGTACCGGGGAGCTGTTTTTT. Residues: CASSQGGTGELFF.

In its sample, this clonotype was seen many times. CDR3 region: CASSPGLGSYEQFF. The CDR3 DNA sequence: TGCGCCAGCAGCCCCGGACTAGGTTCTTATGAGCAGTTCTTC. J is TRBJ2-1 and V is TRBV5-1; 7 bases map to TRBD2. Germline CDR1 reads SGHRS; CDR2 reads YFSETQ. The CDR3 totals 14 residues. The junction had 9 bases not matched to a gene; V was cut back by 4 bases and J by 8 bases.

The chain carries TRBV12-3 or TRBV12-4 and TRBJ2-4; a possible D gene is TRBD2 (7 bases). This CDR3 spans 14 amino acids. Trimming took off 6 bases at V and 6 bases at J, with 15 bases between the two ends. For the CDR3, the DNA is TGTGCCAGCAGGGGGGGGGGCCGGGGAAACATTCAGTACTTC. This translates into CASRGGGRGNIQYF.

This clonotype has at least ten counts. J is TRBJ1-2 and V is TRBV5-1; a weak D match, TRBD1 (5 bases). V shed 0 bases and J shed 3 bases, with 12 bases lying between them. CDR3 size: 15 residues. Germline CDR1 is SGHRS and CDR2 is YFSETQ. For the CDR3, the DNA is TGCGCCAGCAGCTTGGATCCAGGGTGGGACTATGGCTACACCTTC. Protein sequence: CASSLDPGWDYGYTF.

This clonotype showed up many times. The chain employs TRBV4-3 and TRBJ2-3; 8 bases align to TRBD2. Germline V lookup: CDR1 LGHNA, CDR2 YSLEER. After removal of 0 bases from V and 4 bases from J, the junction contained 15 bases not matched to a gene. There are 19 residues in the CDR3. CDR3 residues: CASSQEEASGLHASDTQYF. The CDR3 DNA reads as TGCGCCAGCAGCCAAGAAGAGGCTAGCGGGCTCCACGCTTCAGATACGCAGTATTTT.

This clonotype was counted at least ten times. The chain joins TRBV6-1 to TRBJ1-5, with no clear D. Germline CDR1 MNHNS, CDR2 SASEGT. V was shortened by 1 base and J by 5 bases, with 9 bases between the two germline ends. CDR3 length: 14 amino acids. The CDR3 DNA follows: TGTGCCAGCAGTGAAGGATGGGGTTATCAGCCCCAGCATTTT. It yields the protein CASSEGWGYQPQHF.